Below, 9 T cell receptor beta chains from the same sample are listed, as sequenced in a study of beta chain features in type 1 diabetes. Study-level points and caveats: For Type 1 diabetes patients, all four CD4+ subsets carried TCRB CDR3s that were moderately but significantly shorter.

The sequenced template was cDNA made from the entire isolated RNA. Measured with immunoSEQ multiplex PCR; TCRdb has only the in-frame clones, and not every one. This sample has around 690,000 clones, with 9.5% to 15% found just once. Their recognized antigens are unknown. The source material was naive CD4+ T cells from blood. The source of these receptors is a man in his thirties or forties with type 1 diabetes.

The gene calls are TRBV27 and TRBJ2-1; TRBD2 matches 10 bases. The trim removed 4 bases at V and 10 bases at J, leaving 13 bases unmatched. The CDR3 spans 16 residues. The germline CDR1 and CDR2 sequences are MNHEY and SMNVEV (reference sequence). CDR3 protein: CASSSQLAGPRKEQFF. The CDR3 bases are TGTGCCAGCAGTTCCCAACTAGCGGGGCCACGCAAGGAGCAGTTCTTC.

The rearrangement links TRBV18 to TRBJ2-5; 10 positions match TRBD1. Losses at the gene ends were 4 bases for V and 5 bases for J; bases not matched to a gene: 7. CDR3 length: 15 amino acids. Germline assignment: CDR1 KGHSH and CDR2 LQKENI. CDR3 amino acids: CASSLAPGQGETQYF. In DNA, the CDR3 is TGTGCCAGCTCACTTGCCCCGGGACAGGGGGAGACCCAGTACTTC.

V is TRBV11-2 and J is TRBJ2-1; 8 bases map to TRBD1. CDR1 is SGHAT and CDR2 is FQNNGV in the germline V gene. There are 15 residues in the CDR3. V shed 3 bases and J 3 bases; nucleotides not matched to a gene: 4. CDR3 coding DNA: TGTGCCAGCAGCTTCGGACAGGGCATCTACAATGAGCAGTTCTTC. This translates into CASSFGQGIYNEQFF.

The table lists this clone with a few counts. This sequence joins TRBV18 and TRBJ1-3; D is uncertain. Germline CDR1 is KGHSH and CDR2 is LQKENI. The CDR3 has 15 amino acids. Trimming cost V 1 base and J 0 bases, with 7 bases left between them. CDR3 loop: CASSPRVLSGNTIYF. CDR3 bases: TGTGCCAGCTCACCACGTGTTCTCTCTGGAAACACCATATATTTT.

This clone was recorded a few times. The chain couples TRBV6-6 to TRBJ1-2; 7 bases align to TRBD1. CDR3 length equals 14 residues. Looked up from germline, CDR1 is MNHNY and CDR2 is SVGAGI (reference sequence). V gave up 5 bases and J gave up 7 bases; unmatched junction bases: 10. Here the CDR3 DNA reads TGTGCCAGCAGTACAGGGACAGCTGGGCCTGGCTACACCTTC. The encoded protein is CASSTGTAGPGYTF.

The chain uses TRBV25-1 and TRBJ1-2, with D unresolved. CDR1 is MGHDK and CDR2 is SYGVNS in the germline V gene. There are 14 residues in the CDR3. The V and J ends lost 1 base and 2 bases respectively, with 8 bases between them. The DNA for the CDR3 is TGTGCCAGCAGTGAATCAGGAGGGAACTATGGCTACACCTTC. This sequence encodes CASSESGGNYGYTF.

This clone was counted ten times or more. The chain joins TRBV10-3 to TRBJ2-7, with 11 bases matching TRBD1. The junction had 11 bases not matched to a gene; V was cut back by 10 bases and J by 0 bases. Germline V gene lookup returns CDR1 ENHRY and CDR2 SYGVKD. The CDR3 is 16 amino acids. The CDR3 DNA sequence: TGTGCCAGCCGGGACAGGGGGACTCCCAGCTCCTACGAGCAGTACTTC. Translating it yields CASRDRGTPSSYEQYF.

The chain recombines TRBV4-3 with TRBJ2-3; 10 bases are a match to TRBD2. Germline loops: CDR1 LGHNA, CDR2 YSLEER. The CDR3 spans 18 residues. V lost 2 bases, J lost 3 bases, and 11 bases stayed unmatched. The CDR3 here is CASSQMALAGIGTDTQYF. The DNA for the CDR3 is TGCGCCAGCAGCCAAATGGCACTAGCGGGGATTGGTACAGATACGCAGTATTTT.

The chain joins TRBV6-1 to TRBJ2-1; D gene uncertain. V was trimmed by 4 bases and J by 0 bases, leaving 7 bases between them. Germline V gives CDR1 MNHNS, CDR2 SASEGT. The CDR3 covers 14 residues. The CDR3 loop is CASSGMTSYNEQFF. The CDR3 DNA follows: TGTGCCAGCAGTGGGATGACCTCCTACAATGAGCAGTTCTTC.